This TCR beta chain was captured by sequencing in a study of cytomegalovirus exposure and HLA in healthy donors. It was with 60 Vbeta and 13 Jbeta primers that the PCR ran. As handled by the study authors: In a later analysis, the count reached 76 million or so unique TCR beta chains, with 10 million to 14 million shared. Only in-frame clones appear in the TCRdb table, and some are missing; sequencing was by immunoSEQ multiplex PCR. Clonal size and the V and J genes are those of that table, whereas D and trimming came from the DNA. This table holds around 100,000 clones, around 77% found once. Trimming cost V 5 bases and J 3 bases, with 13 bases left between them. CDR1 and CDR2 (germline): MNHEY, SMNVEV (reference sequence). CDR3 length: 14 amino acids.

The clonotype was recovered from a woman in her twenties or thirties in good health and CMV-seropositive. The sequenced sample was PBMCs. This chain joins TRBV27 and TRBJ1-2, with D tentatively TRBD1 (6 bases). The chain's CDR3 is CASSEEGGDYGYTF. The CDR3 DNA is TGTGCCAGCAGTGAAGAGGGGGGGGACTATGGCTACACCTTC.